What follows is one T cell receptor (beta chain) and its context. The data originate from a study of blood T cells in healthy people across ages. This CDR3 contains 12 residues. Germline V gene data show CDR1 as SQVTM and CDR2 as ANQGSEA. Trimming pared 8 bases from V and 5 bases from J, leaving 15 bases between. A J-beta primer mix and a sample-barcoded 5' primer were used in a second PCR of roughly 7 to 12 cycles. From the 5' RACE reads, TCRdb called clonotypes with MiXCR, one entry per CDR3 protein. The sample carries about 1 million distinct CDR3 sequences, under 30% recorded once. Donors each provided around 9 milliliters of peripheral blood. This same sample was also part of a study on T cells of mothers and their children. That paper adds: The donors comprised a handful of children and their three healthy Caucasian mothers. Slightly higher, non-significant overlap characterized related mother-child pairs relative to unrelated pairs.

The sample comprised blood. The receptor comes from a girl aged 2 to 9 in good health. The chain employs TRBV29-1 and TRBJ1-1; D call uncertain. The CDR3 nucleotides read TGCAGCTGCGACACCTCTCAAACTGAAGCTTTCTTT. This encodes CSCDTSQTEAFF.